Here is one TCR beta chain with its context. The antigen is undetermined. The data derive from a study of CD8+CD57+ T cells in acquired aplastic anemia. For the study at large: DNA from sorted CD4+ and CD8+ cells averaged approximately 3.2 ug. Whole-study results and caveats: Overlapping CD8+ CDR3 repertoires of patients and controls contained 25 to 35 shared sequences. No significant difference in CD8+ Simpson's diversity was found between patients and controls.

CDR3 size: 11 residues. The V gene lost 0 bases and the J gene lost 11 bases, with 7 bases spanning the gap. CDR1 and CDR2 (germline): ENHRY, SYGVKD. Patients sequenced had flow cytometry evidence of CD8+CD57+ cell expansion. No therapy had been given to the patients at the time of blood sampling. TCR beta VDJ and CDR3 profiles were obtained from a genomic DNA template. Each CDR3 protein gets one entry after TCRdb re-called the reads with MiXCR. The data hold around 180,000 distinct CDR3 sequences, with roughly 50% observed a single time. The sample comprised sorted CD4+, CD8+, or CD8+CD57+ T cells (not recorded which) from PBMCs. The gene calls are TRBV10-3 and TRBJ1-1, with D uncertain. The receptor's source is a human donor with aplastic anemia. This CDR3 is CAISESGFAFF. CDR3 DNA sequence: TGTGCCATCAGTGAGTCGGGGTTTGCTTTCTTT.